This T cell receptor delta chain emerged from a study of Vδ1+ human thymocytes. The sorted cells were CD3+ Vdelta1+ Vdelta2- thymocytes from alphabeta-depleted thymus. Extracted RNA was reverse transcribed into cDNA. Pooled V-gene forward primers with one constant-region reverse primer generated the CDR3 amplicons by multiplex PCR. TCRdb called clones anew from the multiplex PCR reads with CATT. This table has roughly 76,000 delta-chain clones, approximately 37% appearing once. With regard to this clone: Its antigen remains unidentified.

General study findings and limits: Unlike peripheral blood Vdelta1+ controls, thymic delta-chain sequences included roughly 22% Vdelta2 and few Vdelta3. Thymic TRG and TRD repertoires appeared highly polyclonal, with Gaussian CDR3 length distributions.

The CDR3 runs to 20 residues. Per the germline V gene, CDR1 is TSWWSYY and CDR2 is QGS. The V gene lost 0 bases and the J gene lost 0 bases, with 23 bases spanning the gap. The sample consisted of Vdelta1+ gamma-delta thymocytes from the thymus. The subset: FACS-sorted CD3+ TCRalphabeta- TCRVdelta1+ TCRVdelta2- thymocytes. The chain combines TRDV1 with TRDJ1, with D possibly matching TRDD3 (6 bases). The origin of this receptor is a boy less than two years old who had congenital heart surgery. The CDR3 reads CALGELERRRGCPNTDKLIF. DNA for the CDR3: TGTGCTCTTGGGGAACTCGAACGACGCCGGGGATGCCCCAACACCGATAAACTCATCTTT.